A single sample is the source of the 8 T cell receptor beta chains below, sequenced in a study of blood T cell repertoires in COVID-19. Data came from immunoSEQ multiplex PCR; TCRdb stores just in-frame clones and leaves some out. The data hold some 220,000 clones, with over 60% observed a single time. The sample was peripheral blood. The receptor source for this set is a woman in her sixties or seventies with acute or convalescent COVID-19.

This chain connects TRBV7-9 to TRBJ2-3, with TRBD2 as a possible D gene (5 bases). The CDR3 runs 14 residues. Trimming pared 8 bases from V and 0 bases from J, leaving 12 bases between. The germline CDR1 and CDR2 sequences are SEHNR and FQNEAQ (reference sequence). The CDR3 nucleotides are TGTGCCAGCTTGAGGGCCACGAGCACAGATACGCAGTATTTT. Translating it yields CASLRATSTDTQYF. Full variable domain (remainder filled in from reference TRBV7-9 and TRBJ2-3): DTGVSQNPRHKITKRGQNVTFRCDPISEHNRLYWYRQTLGQGPEFLTYFQNEAQLEKSRLLSDRFSAERPKGSFSTLEIQRTEQGDSAMYLCASLRATSTDTQYFGPGTRLTVL.

The rearrangement uses TRBV7-2 and TRBJ2-5; D ambiguous. The CDR3 totals 14 residues. Germline V gives CDR1 SGHTA, CDR2 FQGNSA. Trimming left V 5 bases short and J 2 bases short, with 12 bases between. The CDR3 spells CASSPPGAQETQYF. The CDR3 DNA is TGTGCCAGCAGCCCCCCGGGTGCTCAAGAGACCCAGTACTTC.

This chain links TRBV6-2 or TRBV6-3 with TRBJ1-3; no clear D. The CDR3 is 17 residues long. CDR1 is MNHEY, CDR2 SVGEGT, per germline. V was shortened by 0 bases and J by 0 bases, with 12 bases between the two germline ends. DNA for the CDR3: TGTGCCAGCAGTTACTCAGTCTACCACCTCTCTGGAAACACCATATATTTT. It codes for CASSYSVYHLSGNTIYF.

This clone appeared a few times. This rearrangement joins TRBV21-1 to TRBJ2-5; the table's TRBD1 call for D was not verified on the DNA. TRBV21-1 is termed a pseudogene. The CDR3 sequence is 12 residues long. In DNA, the CDR3 is TGTGCCAGGACAGCCCATCAAGAGACCCAGTACTTC. It is translated as CARTAHQETQYF.

The chain has TRBV4-1 and TRBJ1-2; D is undetermined. CDR3 length: 13 residues. With 1 base removed from V and 6 bases from J, the gap between germline ends came to 9 bases. Germline CDR1 and CDR2: MGHRA and YSYEKL. The DNA of the CDR3 is TGCGCCAGCAGCCAAGTGCGCCAGGATGGCTACACCTTC. Translation gives CASSQVRQDGYTF.

V gene TRBV9 combines with J gene TRBJ2-2, with TRBD1 matching 9 bases. This CDR3 comprises 16 residues. Unmatched junction bases numbered 7, after V lost 4 bases and J lost 3 bases. Germline CDR1 reads SGDLS; CDR2 reads YYNGEE. CDR3 in amino acids: CASSPRQGGYTGELFF. CDR3 DNA: TGTGCCAGCAGCCCCAGACAGGGGGGATACACCGGGGAGCTGTTTTTT.

J is TRBJ2-2 and V is TRBV27, with 8 bases aligning to TRBD1. Unmatched junction bases numbered 7, after V lost 6 bases and J lost 4 bases. The CDR3 runs 15 residues. CDR1 and CDR2 (germline): MNHEY, SMNVEV (reference sequence). CDR3 sequence: CASSRDRRGTGELFF. The CDR3 nucleotides read TGTGCCAGCAGCCGGGACAGGCGGGGCACCGGGGAGCTGTTTTTT.

In the case of this clone: Other DNA sequences from this sample encode an identical CDR3 as well. As DNA, the CDR3 is TGTGCCAGCAGTTTCGCACAAGCCTACGAGCAGTACTTC. Its translation: CASSFAQAYEQYF. The V gene is TRBV7-2, the J gene TRBJ2-7; no reliable D call. Germline assignment: CDR1 SGHTA and CDR2 FQGNSA. Trimming shortened V by 6 bases and J by 2 bases, and 11 bases separated the two germline ends. This CDR3 is 13 amino acids long.